The 31 T cell receptor beta chains in this list originate from one sample, sequenced in a study of blood T cell repertoires in COVID-19. The assay was immunoSEQ multiplex PCR, and TCRdb's table has in-frame clones only and misses some. The sample shows some 41,000 clones, 82% of them seen only once. Material for sequencing was peripheral blood. The receptor source for this set is a woman aged 65 to 85 with acute or convalescent COVID-19.

V and J are TRBV5-1 and TRBJ1-5; 11 positions match TRBD1. In germline, CDR1 is SGHRS, CDR2 YFSETQ. V dropped 3 bases and J dropped 4; count of bases not matched to a gene: 9. This CDR3 region has 17 residues. CDR3 region: CASSSDIRDRGNQPQHF. The CDR3 bases are TGCGCCAGCAGCTCCGATATCCGGGACAGGGGGAATCAGCCCCAGCATTTT.

The chain has TRBV18 and TRBJ2-1; TRBD1 aligns across 9 bases. The ends lost 4 bases at V and 6 bases at J; junction bases unmatched: 10. This CDR3 has 16 residues. Germline V gene sequence: CDR1 KGHSH, CDR2 LQKENI. The CDR3 region has the DNA TGTGCCAGCTCACGTCGACAGGGGGGTCTTGTCAATGAGCAGTTCTTC. Protein: CASSRRQGGLVNEQFF.

J is TRBJ1-1 and V is TRBV4-3; 8 bases are a match to TRBD1. V lost 1 base, J lost 1 base, and 5 bases stayed unmatched. The CDR3 loop spans 16 amino acids. Per the germline V gene, CDR1 is LGHNA and CDR2 is YSLEER. The CDR3 region has the DNA TGCGCCAGCAGCCAAGTCCGTGGACAGGGGAACACTGAAGCTTTCTTT. It specifies CASSQVRGQGNTEAFF.

J is TRBJ2-6 and V is TRBV30, with TRBD2 matching 11 bases. Germline lookup yields CDR1 GTSNPN and CDR2 SVGIG (reference sequence). This CDR3 has 17 residues. V shed 5 bases, J shed 4 bases, and the junction held 10 bases outside the gene matches. CDR3 bases: TGTGCCTGGGCGACTAGCGGGGCCTTGACCGGGGCCAACGTCCTGACTTTC. Its protein is CAWATSGALTGANVLTF. Full variable domain (missing parts from reference TRBV30 and TRBJ2-6): SQTIHQWPATLVQPVGSPLSLECTVEGTSNPNLYWYRQAAGRGLQLLFYSVGIGQISSEVPQNLSASRPQDRQFILSSKKLLLSDSGFYLCAWATSGALTGANVLTFGAGSRLTVL.

The J gene is TRBJ2-3, the V gene TRBV28, with 7 nucleotides matching TRBD1. Germline values: CDR1 MDHEN, CDR2 SYDVKM. The CDR3 is 13 amino acids. V lost 5 bases, J lost 9 bases, and 8 bases stayed unmatched. The CDR3 spells CASSPRQGRTQYF. The DNA for the CDR3 is TGTGCCAGCAGTCCTAGACAGGGACGAACGCAGTATTTT.

CDR3 residues: CASSISSATNEKLFF. CDR3 bases: TGTGCCAGTAGTATCTCCAGTGCAACTAATGAAAAACTGTTTTTT. The chain employs TRBV19 and TRBJ1-4, with D unresolved. The CDR3 loop spans 15 amino acids. In germline, CDR1 is LNHDA, CDR2 SQIVND (reference sequence). V lost 3 bases and J 0 bases, leaving 8 bases between the germline ends.

This clone occurred once. The rearrangement uses TRBV6-6 and TRBJ1-1, with D possibly TRBD1 on 5 matching bases. The germline V gene encodes CDR1 MNHNY and CDR2 SVGAGI (reference sequence). This CDR3 spans 16 amino acids. V lost 8 bases to trimming and J lost 1 base, with 20 bases between them. The CDR3 loop reads CASQTGGGLTNTEAFF. CDR3 nucleotide sequence: TGTGCCAGCCAAACGGGGGGAGGACTGACGAACACTGAAGCTTTCTTT.

V is TRBV27 and J is TRBJ1-5; D ambiguous. Trimming took off 4 bases at V and 2 bases at J, with 15 bases between the two ends. This CDR3 region has 16 residues. Germline-derived CDR1 and CDR2 are MNHEY and SMNVEV (reference sequence). This CDR3 reads CASSSRRTDRNQPQHF. CDR3 nucleotides: TGTGCCAGCAGTTCCCGTAGGACTGACCGCAATCAGCCCCAGCATTTT.

The CDR3 bases are TGTGCCAGCAGCGACACGGGACAGGGGACAAACACCATATATTTT. This encodes CASSDTGQGTNTIYF. The rearrangement joins TRBV5-6 to TRBJ1-3; 10 bases agree with TRBD1. Looked up from germline, CDR1 is SGHDT and CDR2 is YYEEEE. The CDR3 is made up of 15 amino acids. The ends lost 4 bases at V and 6 bases at J; junction bases unmatched: 7. Complete variable domain (other parts from reference TRBV5-6 and TRBJ1-3): DAGVTQSPTHLIKTRGQQVTLRCSPKSGHDTVSWYQQALGQGPQFIFQYYEEEERQRGNFPDRFSGHQFPNYSSELNVNALLLGDSALYLCASSDTGQGTNTIYFGEGSWLTVV.

The chain recombines TRBV15 with TRBJ2-5, with D maybe TRBD2 (5 bases). Germline V gene sequence: CDR1 LNHNV, CDR2 YYDKDF (reference sequence). The V end lost 0 bases, the J end lost 0 bases, and 11 bases lay between the germline ends. CDR3 length: 16 residues. CDR3 bases: TGTGCCACCAGCAGAGAACGACCGGGGTACCAAGAGACCCAGTACTTC. Its translation is CATSRERPGYQETQYF. The full variable domain, rest sourced from reference TRBV15 and TRBJ2-5, is DAMVIQNPRYQVTQFGKPVTLSCSQTLNHNVMYWYQQKSSQAPKLLFHYYDKDFNNEADTPDNFQSRRPNTSFCFLDIRSPGLGDTAMYLCATSRERPGYQETQYFGPGTRLLVL.

This clone was observed once. V is TRBV11-3 and J is TRBJ2-3; 7 bases map to TRBD2. The CDR3 extends over 12 amino acids. The V and J ends lost 5 bases and 13 bases, in that order; junction bases with no gene match: 9. Germline V lookup: CDR1 SGHNT, CDR2 YENEEA. The CDR3 DNA is TGTGCCAGCAGCCCAGAAGGACTAGTGAAGTATTTT. Translated, it gives CASSPEGLVKYF.

For this clone: An end of the junction does not agree with germline; a read error may underlie this. The V and J genes are TRBV5-1 and TRBJ2-7; D possibly corresponds to TRBD1 (6 bases). The CDR3 runs to 13 residues. Germline V gives CDR1 SGHRS, CDR2 YFSETQ. The CDR3 nucleotides read TGCGCCAGCAGTTTGGGGGCCGGAGGTGAGCAGTACTTC. Its translation: CASSLGAGGEQYF.

This clone was seen only a few times. The genes are TRBV27 and TRBJ1-2; 12 bases align to TRBD1. CDR3 length: 17 amino acids. Germline V gene sequence: CDR1 MNHEY, CDR2 SMNVEV (reference sequence). Trimming took 5 bases from V and 4 from J; bases not matched to a gene: 11. The CDR3 region has the DNA TGTGCCAGCAGTGCACGAAGGGACAGGGGGCCAGTCTATGGCTACACCTTC. Translated: CASSARRDRGPVYGYTF.

V usage is TRBV7-2 and J usage is TRBJ2-3; 9 nucleotides align to TRBD1. The CDR3 totals 12 residues. Per germline, CDR1 SGHTA and CDR2 FQGNSA. Trimming cost V 3 bases and J 9 bases; bases outside gene matches: 1. The CDR3 region is CASSFGQGTQYF. The DNA of the CDR3 is TGTGCCAGCAGCTTCGGACAGGGGACGCAGTATTTT.

V and J are TRBV19 and TRBJ2-5; the match to TRBD1 covers 9 bases. Trimming at V came to 3 bases and at J to 3 bases, leaving 5 bases not matched to a gene. Germline assignment: CDR1 LNHDA and CDR2 SQIVND (reference sequence). The CDR3 is made up of 15 amino acids. The CDR3 sequence: CASSMGRTGEETQYF. CDR3 bases: TGTGCCAGTAGTATGGGGAGGACAGGGGAAGAGACCCAGTACTTC.

V is TRBV29-1 and J is TRBJ2-5; D is unclear. Per germline, CDR1 SQVTM and CDR2 ANQGSEA. The CDR3 is 14 residues long. Trimming removed 3 bases at V and 2 bases at J, with 13 bases between. The DNA of the CDR3 is TGCAGCGTTGAGGTGAGAGCCATACAAGAGACCCAGTACTTC. It is translated as CSVEVRAIQETQYF. Based on the CDR3 plus reference TRBV29-1 and TRBJ2-5, the full variable domain is SAVISQKPSRDICQRGTSLTIQCQVDSQVTMMFWYRQQPGQSLTLIATANQGSEATYESGFVIDKFPISRPNLTFSTLTVSNMSPEDSSIYLCSVEVRAIQETQYFGPGTRLLVL.

The chain combines TRBV18 with TRBJ1-5; D gene ambiguous. The CDR3 totals 14 residues. The V and J ends lost 4 bases and 1 base respectively, with 8 bases between them. In germline, CDR1 is KGHSH, CDR2 LQKENI. The CDR3 coding sequence is TGTGCCAGCTCACGATCGGGGAGCAATCAGCCCCAGCATTTT. Translating it yields CASSRSGSNQPQHF. The full variable domain, its missing parts supplied by reference TRBV18 and TRBJ1-5, is NAGVMQNPRHLVRRRGQEARLRCSPMKGHSHVYWYRQLPEEGLKFMVYLQKENIIDESGMPKERFSAEFPKEGPSILRIQQVVRGDSAAYFCASSRSGSNQPQHFGDGTRLSIL.

The gene calls are TRBV6-6 and TRBJ1-1, with a possible D match to TRBD1 (6 bases). With 1 base removed from V and 2 bases from J, the gap between germline ends came to 14 bases. Germline-derived CDR1 and CDR2 are MNHNY and SVGAGI (reference sequence). The CDR3 extends over 16 amino acids. The CDR3 sequence: CASSYYPDSVNTEAFF. The CDR3 nucleotides are TGTGCCAGCAGTTACTATCCGGACAGCGTAAACACTGAAGCTTTCTTT.

The V gene is TRBV7-2, the J gene TRBJ2-1; the D gene is possibly TRBD2 (5 bases). CDR1 and CDR2 (germline): SGHTA, FQGNSA. This CDR3 spans 18 amino acids. Trimming cost V 0 bases and J 1 base, with 16 bases left between them. The chain's CDR3 is CASSLALAAPGSYNEQFF. The CDR3 DNA follows: TGTGCCAGCAGCTTAGCTCTAGCCGCCCCAGGTTCCTACAATGAGCAGTTCTTC.

Only a few counts were recorded for this clone. This chain links TRBV5-1 with TRBJ1-1, with D possibly TRBD1 on 6 matching bases. The ends were cut back, 1 base at V and 1 base at J, with 14 bases in the middle. This CDR3 is 16 amino acids long. Germline assignment: CDR1 SGHRS and CDR2 YFSETQ. The CDR3 DNA sequence: TGCGCCAGCAGCTTGCACCCACAGGGAACGAACACTGAAGCTTTCTTT. The encoded protein is CASSLHPQGTNTEAFF. The full variable domain, with the rest looked up from reference TRBV5-1 and TRBJ1-1, is KAGVTQTPRYLIKTRGQQVTLSCSPISGHRSVSWYQQTPGQGLQFLFEYFSETQRNKGNFPGRFSGRQFSNSRSEMNVSTLELGDSALYLCASSLHPQGTNTEAFFGQGTRLTVV.

This rearrangement joins TRBV12-5 to TRBJ2-1; TRBD1 matches 11 bases. The V segment lost 6 bases and the J segment 7 bases; nucleotides outside the gene matches: 2. Per germline, CDR1 LGHNT and CDR2 FRNRAP. The CDR3 consists of 13 residues. CDR3 protein: CASGRDRGNEQFF. In DNA, the CDR3 is TGTGCTAGTGGGAGGGACAGGGGGAATGAGCAGTTCTTC.

This sequence joins TRBV6-5 and TRBJ2-2; TRBD1 matches 7 bases. Per germline, CDR1 MNHEY and CDR2 SVGAGI. V was pared by 8 bases and J by 4 bases, with 7 bases of the junction left unmatched. The CDR3 extends over 14 amino acids. CDR3 residues: CASHRGAGTGELFF. Written as DNA, the CDR3 is TGTGCCAGCCACAGGGGTGCGGGCACCGGGGAGCTGTTTTTT.

The chain links TRBV5-5 to TRBJ2-3; 10 bases align to TRBD1. V gave up 4 bases and J gave up 1 base; unmatched junction bases: 6. CDR3 length equals 16 residues. From germline, CDR1 is SGHKS and CDR2 YYEKEE (reference sequence). CDR3 bases: TGTGCCAGCAGCCTGGGACAGGGGATACGCACAGATACGCAGTATTTT. It encodes CASSLGQGIRTDTQYF.

J is TRBJ2-7 and V is TRBV2; 7 nucleotides agree with TRBD2. The CDR3 is 15 residues long. J was trimmed by 2 bases and V by 1 base; bases with no gene match: 5. The germline CDR1 and CDR2 sequences are SNHLY and FYNNEI. The CDR3 nucleotides read TGTGCCAGCAGTGAAGGGGGCGGGAGTCCCTACGAGCAGTACTTC. Protein: CASSEGGGSPYEQYF.

The chain is built from TRBV12-3 or TRBV12-4 and TRBJ1-2; no reliable D call. This CDR3 region has 11 residues. The V end lost 6 bases, the J end lost 5 bases, and 7 bases lay between the germline ends. The CDR3 here is CASSSKYGYTF. CDR3 in DNA: TGTGCCAGCAGCAGTAAATATGGCTACACCTTC.

Here the CDR3 DNA reads TGTGCCAGCAGCGTAAGCCCGGCGGCAGAGAATTCACCCCTCCACTTT. As protein: CASSVSPAAENSPLHF. The chain is built from TRBV9 and TRBJ1-6; no clear D. The germline V and J ends were trimmed by 1 base and 7 bases, with 15 bases remaining between them. The CDR3 totals 16 residues. Germline CDR1 is SGDLS and CDR2 is YYNGEE.

This clone was seen a handful of times. The rearrangement joins TRBV19 to TRBJ2-3; 11 nucleotides align to TRBD1. Germline assignment: CDR1 LNHDA and CDR2 SQIVND (reference sequence). V was pared by 9 bases and J by 4 bases, with 6 bases of the junction left unmatched. This CDR3 comprises 14 residues. The CDR3 is CASRGTGGADTQYF. In nucleotides, the CDR3 is TGTGCCAGCCGCGGGACAGGGGGAGCAGATACGCAGTATTTT.

This chain connects TRBV24-1 to TRBJ2-6, with a tentative D call TRBD1 (5 bases). Germline CDR1 reads KGHDR; CDR2 reads SFDVKD. The V end lost 2 bases, the J end lost 1 base, and 14 bases lay between the germline ends. The CDR3 length is 18 residues. CDR3 residues: CATSDSTGQPSGANVLTF. The CDR3 DNA reads TGTGCCACCAGTGATTCAACAGGCCAGCCGTCTGGGGCCAACGTCCTGACTTTC.

V and J are TRBV30 and TRBJ2-1; TRBD2 matches 7 bases. The germline gives CDR1 GTSNPN, CDR2 SVGIG (reference sequence). The junction had 7 bases not matched to a gene; V was cut back by 1 base and J by 4 bases. The CDR3 is 15 residues long. Here the CDR3 DNA reads TGTGCCTGGAGTGGTGGGAGGGCCATTTACAATGAGCAGTTCTTC. It is translated as CAWSGGRAIYNEQFF. The variable domain in full, completed from reference TRBV30 and TRBJ2-1, reads SQTIHQWPATLVQPVGSPLSLECTVEGTSNPNLYWYRQAAGRGLQLLFYSVGIGQISSEVPQNLSASRPQDRQFILSSKKLLLSDSGFYLCAWSGGRAIYNEQFFGPGTRLTVL.

The chain uses TRBV9 and TRBJ1-5; D gene ambiguous. V lost 0 bases and J lost 9, with 13 bases in between. This CDR3 contains 14 residues. CDR1 is SGDLS and CDR2 is YYNGEE in the germline V gene. The CDR3 spells CASSVGSVPWPQHF. CDR3 coding DNA: TGTGCCAGCAGCGTAGGATCGGTTCCTTGGCCCCAGCATTTT. The entire variable domain, with the rest obtained from reference TRBV9 and TRBJ1-5, is as follows: DSGVTQTPKHLITATGQRVTLRCSPRSGDLSVYWYQQSLDQGLQFLIQYYNGEERAKGNILERFSAQQFPDLHSELNLSSLELGDSALYFCASSVGSVPWPQHFGDGTRLSIL.

This CDR3 is CASSDTQGYNQPQHF. The DNA of the CDR3 is TGCGCCAGCAGTGATACCCAGGGCTACAATCAGCCCCAGCATTTT. This chain connects TRBV10-2 to TRBJ1-5; perhaps TRBD1 as D (5 bases). Germline V gene sequence: CDR1 WSHSY, CDR2 SAAADI. V was cut by 3 bases and J by 3 bases, with 12 bases left in between. CDR3 length: 15 residues.